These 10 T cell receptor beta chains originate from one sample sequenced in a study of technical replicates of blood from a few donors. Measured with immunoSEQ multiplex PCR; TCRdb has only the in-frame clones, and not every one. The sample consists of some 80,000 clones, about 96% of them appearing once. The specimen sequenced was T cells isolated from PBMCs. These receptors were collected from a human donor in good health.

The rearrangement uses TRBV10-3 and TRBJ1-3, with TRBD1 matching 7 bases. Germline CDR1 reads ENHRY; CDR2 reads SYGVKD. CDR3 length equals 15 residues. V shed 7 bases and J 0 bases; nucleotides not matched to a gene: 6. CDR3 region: CAITMGQLSGNTIYF. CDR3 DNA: TGTGCCATCACAATGGGACAGCTCTCTGGAAACACCATATATTTT.

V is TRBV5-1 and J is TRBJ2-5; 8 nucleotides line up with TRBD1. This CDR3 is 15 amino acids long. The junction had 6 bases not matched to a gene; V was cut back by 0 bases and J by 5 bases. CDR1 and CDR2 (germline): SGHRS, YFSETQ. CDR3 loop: CASSLVGQGKETQYF. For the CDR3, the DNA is TGCGCCAGCAGCTTGGTCGGACAGGGAAAGGAGACCCAGTACTTC.

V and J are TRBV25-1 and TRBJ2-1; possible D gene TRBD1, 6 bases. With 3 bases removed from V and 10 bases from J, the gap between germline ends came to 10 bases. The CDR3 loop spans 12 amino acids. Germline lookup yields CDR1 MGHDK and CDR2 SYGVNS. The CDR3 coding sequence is TGTGCCAGCAGTGAGAGGCAGGGGGAGCAGTTCTTC. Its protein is CASSERQGEQFF.

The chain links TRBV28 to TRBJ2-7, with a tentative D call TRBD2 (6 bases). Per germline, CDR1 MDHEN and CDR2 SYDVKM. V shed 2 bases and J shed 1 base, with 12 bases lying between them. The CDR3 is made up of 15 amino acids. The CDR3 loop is CASSLGGSGSYEQYF. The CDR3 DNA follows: TGTGCCAGCAGTTTAGGAGGGTCAGGATCCTACGAGCAGTACTTC.

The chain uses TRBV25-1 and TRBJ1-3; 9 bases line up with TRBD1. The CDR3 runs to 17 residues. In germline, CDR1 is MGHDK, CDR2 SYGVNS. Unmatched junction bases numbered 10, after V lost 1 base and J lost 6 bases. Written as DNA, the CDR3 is TGTGCCAGCAGTGAATTAGGATGGGGACAGGGTGTAAACACCATATATTTT. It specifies CASSELGWGQGVNTIYF. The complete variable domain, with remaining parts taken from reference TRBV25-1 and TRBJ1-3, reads EADIYQTPRYLVIGTGKKITLECSQTMGHDKMYWYQQDPGMELHLIHYSYGVNSTEKGDLSSESTVSRIRTEHFPLTLESARPSHTSQYLCASSELGWGQGVNTIYFGEGSWLTVV.

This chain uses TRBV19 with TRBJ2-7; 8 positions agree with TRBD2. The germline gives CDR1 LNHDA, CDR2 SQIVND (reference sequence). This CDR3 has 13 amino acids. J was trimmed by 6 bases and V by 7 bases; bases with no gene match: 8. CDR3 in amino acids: CASMRRGGREQYF. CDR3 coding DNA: TGTGCCAGTATGAGACGGGGGGGACGCGAGCAGTACTTC.

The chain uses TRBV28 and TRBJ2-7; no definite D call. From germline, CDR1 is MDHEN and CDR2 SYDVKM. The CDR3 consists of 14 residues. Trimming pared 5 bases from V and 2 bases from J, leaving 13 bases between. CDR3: CASSAPGEAYEQYF. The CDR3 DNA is TGTGCCAGCAGTGCCCCAGGTGAAGCCTACGAGCAGTACTTC.

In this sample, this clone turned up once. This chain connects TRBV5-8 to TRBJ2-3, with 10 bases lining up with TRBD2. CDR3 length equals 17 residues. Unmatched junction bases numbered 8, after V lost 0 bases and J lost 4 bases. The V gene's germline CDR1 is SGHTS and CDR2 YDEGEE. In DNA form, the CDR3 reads TGTGCCAGCAGCTTGGGGATAGCGGGAGGTCGGTCAGATACGCAGTATTTT. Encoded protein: CASSLGIAGGRSDTQYF.

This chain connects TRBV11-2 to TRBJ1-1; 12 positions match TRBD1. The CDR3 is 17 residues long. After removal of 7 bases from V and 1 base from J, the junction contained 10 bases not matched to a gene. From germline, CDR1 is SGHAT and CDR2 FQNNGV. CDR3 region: CASTPGTGGFGNTEAFF. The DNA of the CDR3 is TGTGCCAGCACCCCAGGGACAGGGGGCTTCGGGAACACTGAAGCTTTCTTT.

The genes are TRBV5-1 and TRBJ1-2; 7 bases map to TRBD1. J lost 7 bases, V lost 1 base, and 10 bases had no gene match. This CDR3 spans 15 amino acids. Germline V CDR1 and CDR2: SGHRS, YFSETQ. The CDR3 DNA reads TGCGCCAGCAGCTTGTGGTCAGGGGGTGTCGGTGGCTACACCTTC. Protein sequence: CASSLWSGGVGGYTF.